The 10 T cell receptor beta chains presented below share a single source sample, sequenced in a study of T cells in Graves' hyperthyroidism and ophthalmopathy. Amplified TCR beta CDR3 regions derived from RNA transcripts. Primed by the HTBI set, a first-round RT-PCR was run on the TCR CDR3. TCRdb redid the calling of the multiplex PCR reads with MiXCR, one entry per CDR3 protein. The table shows 190,000 or so distinct CDR3 sequences, with around 16% occurring only once. The specimen was blood. Source of these receptors: a man in his forties or fifties with Graves' hyperthyroidism.

This chain links TRBV15 with TRBJ1-1; no reliable D call. From germline, CDR1 is LNHNV and CDR2 YYDKDF (reference sequence). V dropped 5 bases and J dropped 3 bases, with 13 bases sitting between them. This CDR3 is built from 14 residues. The CDR3 region has the DNA TGTGCCACCAGCCGCAGGTGGGGAGACACTGAAGCTTTCTTT. Residues: CATSRRWGDTEAFF.

This clonotype was counted a few times. This chain joins TRBV7-3 and TRBJ2-2; D remains unclear. This CDR3 has 12 residues. Germline V gene data show CDR1 as SGHTA and CDR2 as FQGTGA. V dropped 8 bases and J dropped 8 bases, with 12 bases sitting between them. DNA for the CDR3: TGTGCCAGCGGGCCCCCGGGTGGGGAGCTGTTTTTT. Its translation: CASGPPGGELFF. Drawing the rest from reference TRBV7-3 and TRBJ2-2, the complete variable domain is GAGVSQTPSNKVTEKGKYVELRCDPISGHTALYWYRQSLGQGPEFLIYFQGTGAADDSGLPNDRFFAVRPEGSVSTLKIQRTERGDSAVYLCASGPPGGELFFGEGSRLTVL.

This clonotype was counted only a few times. The chain recombines TRBV6-2 or TRBV6-3 with TRBJ2-5, with a tentative D call TRBD2 (6 bases). Trimming left V 6 bases short and J 5 bases short, with 16 bases between. Germline loops: CDR1 MNHEY, CDR2 SVGEGT. This CDR3 is built from 14 residues. The CDR3 sequence is CASSQATRGETQYF. For the CDR3, the DNA is TGTGCCAGCAGCCAAGCGACACGGGGGGAGACCCAGTACTTC.

This clonotype came up many times. The rearrangement joins TRBV7-2 to TRBJ1-1, with TRBD1 as a possible D gene (6 bases). Looked up from germline, CDR1 is SGHTA and CDR2 is FQGNSA. Trimming removed 0 bases at V and 2 bases at J, with 10 bases between. This CDR3 spans 15 amino acids. In DNA form, the CDR3 reads TGTGCCAGCAGCTTAGCTGGGGGGCCAAACACTGAAGCTTTCTTT. Protein product: CASSLAGGPNTEAFF.

A remark on this clonotype: A much larger clone lies a single base off, so this may be a read error. The missing conserved phenylalanine or tryptophan at the end of this CDR3 makes a read error likely. The chain couples TRBV20-1 to TRBJ2-7; TRBD1 matches 8 bases. Unmatched junction bases numbered 3, after V lost 1 base and J lost 4 bases. The CDR3 totals 13 residues. The germline CDR1 and CDR2 sequences are DFQATT and SNEGSKA (reference sequence). CDR3 nucleotides: TGCAGTGCTAGAGGAGGACAGGGTTACGAGCAGTACCTC. Translating it yields CSARGGQGYEQYL.

This clonotype was counted many times. The J gene is TRBJ2-6, the V gene TRBV5-5; the D is unclear. Trimming took 0 bases from V and 0 from J, leaving 7 bases between them. Germline V CDR1 and CDR2: SGHKS, YYEKEE (reference sequence). The CDR3 runs 16 residues. This chain's CDR3 is CASSLEGNSGANVLTF. CDR3 DNA: TGTGCCAGCAGCTTGGAAGGGAACTCTGGGGCCAACGTCCTGACTTTC.

This clonotype was recorded at least ten times. The V call is TRBV6-2 or TRBV6-3, the J call TRBJ2-7; D is possibly TRBD1 (6 bases). The germline V gene encodes CDR1 MNHEY and CDR2 SVGEGT. The CDR3 totals 14 residues. V shed 6 bases and J shed 0 bases, with 12 bases lying between them. The CDR3 spells CASRRTASSYEQYF. In DNA form, the CDR3 reads TGTGCCAGCAGACGGACAGCTAGCTCCTACGAGCAGTACTTC.

This clonotype showed up just once. The chain is built from TRBV2 and TRBJ2-7; tentatively, D is TRBD1 or TRBD2 (5 bases each). This CDR3 is built from 14 residues. V was cut by 7 bases and J by 6 bases, with 19 bases left in between. Germline values: CDR1 SNHLY, CDR2 FYNNEI. The CDR3 region is CASMGTAIWGEQYF. The CDR3 nucleotides are TGTGCCAGCATGGGGACCGCCATCTGGGGCGAGCAGTACTTC.

This clonotype has a count of ten or more. The CDR3: CASSLSKPGLETQYF. The CDR3 DNA sequence: TGTGCCAGCAGCTTAAGCAAACCCGGGTTGGAGACCCAGTACTTC. The rearrangement joins TRBV7-8 to TRBJ2-5; D not resolved. V gave up 2 bases and J gave up 5 bases, with 15 bases separating them. The V gene's germline CDR1 is SGHVS and CDR2 FQNEAQ. CDR3 length equals 15 residues.

For this clonotype: One end of the junction is discordant with germline, which a read error may explain. V gene TRBV6-2 or TRBV6-3 combines with J gene TRBJ2-1; no clear D. CDR3 length equals 13 residues. Germline V lookup: CDR1 MNHEY, CDR2 SVGEGT. CDR3 amino acids: CGSSYDVHNEQFF. CDR3 in DNA: TGTGGCAGCAGTTACGACGTCCACAATGAGCAGTTCTTC.